This T cell receptor (beta chain) derives from a study of blood T cell repertoires in COVID-19. On the study more broadly: PBMCs, B-cell-depleted T cells, or T cells were the source of the cDNA or gDNA that made up the material.

Trimming took 3 bases from V and 0 from J, leaving 6 bases between them. The CDR3 runs 13 residues. Germline V lookup: CDR1 SGDLS, CDR2 YYNGEE. Generated by immunoSEQ multiplex PCR, the TCRdb table keeps only in-frame clones and is missing some. The repertoire holds some 200,000 clones, 84% seen once, with around 5.5% in the top ten. The sample taken for sequencing was peripheral blood. The chain links TRBV9 to TRBJ1-1; D ambiguous. The clonotype was recovered from a woman aged 60-75 years who had recovered from COVID-19. In nucleotides, the CDR3 is TGTGCCAGCAGCGCGGTAGTGAACACTGAAGCTTTCTTT. It codes for CASSAVVNTEAFF.